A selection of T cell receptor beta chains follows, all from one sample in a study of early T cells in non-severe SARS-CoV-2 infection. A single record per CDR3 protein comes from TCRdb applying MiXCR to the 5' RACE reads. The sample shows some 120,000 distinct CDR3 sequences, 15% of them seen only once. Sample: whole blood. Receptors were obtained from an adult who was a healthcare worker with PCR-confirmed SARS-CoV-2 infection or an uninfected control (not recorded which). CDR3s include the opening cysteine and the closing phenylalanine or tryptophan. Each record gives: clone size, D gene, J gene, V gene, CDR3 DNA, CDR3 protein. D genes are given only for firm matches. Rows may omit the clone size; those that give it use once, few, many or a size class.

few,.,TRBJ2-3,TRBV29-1,TGCAGCGTTGAGGGCAATACGCAGTATTTT,CSVEGNTQYF
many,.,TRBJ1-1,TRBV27,TGTGCCAGCAGTTTATATCGGGGAACTGAAGCTTTCTTT,CASSLYRGTEAFF
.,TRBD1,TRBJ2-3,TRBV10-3,TGTGCCATCAGGAGACAGGGGGTATCTTCAGATACGCAGTATTTT,CAIRRQGVSSDTQYF
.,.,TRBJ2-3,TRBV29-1,TGCAGCGTTGAAGGGCAGGGACAAGCAGATACGCAGTATTTT,CSVEGQGQADTQYF
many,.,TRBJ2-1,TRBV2,TGTGCCAGCAGTAGACCGGACCCCAGAACCTACAATGAGCAGTTCTTC,CASSRPDPRTYNEQFF
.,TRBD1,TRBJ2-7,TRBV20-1,TGCAGTGCTAGATCCGGGACAGGGACCTACGAGCAGTACTTC,CSARSGTGTYEQYF
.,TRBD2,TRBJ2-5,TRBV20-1,TGCAGTGCTATCGCCGGGACTACACAAGAGACCCAGTACTTC,CSAIAGTTQETQYF
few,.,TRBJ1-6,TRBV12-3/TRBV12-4,TGTGCCAGCAGTCAGTCAGGGGACTATAATTCACCCCTCCACTTT,CASSQSGDYNSPLHF
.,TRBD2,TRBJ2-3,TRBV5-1,TGCGCCAGCAGCTTAGGGACTATCACAGATACGCAGTATTTT,CASSLGTITDTQYF
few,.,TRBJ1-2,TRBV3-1,TGTGCCAGCAGCCAAGGGGGGGTAGGCTACACCTTC,CASSQGGVGYTF
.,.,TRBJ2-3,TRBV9,TGTGCCAGCAGCGTAGCTACTATTGATACGCAGTATTTT,CASSVATIDTQYF
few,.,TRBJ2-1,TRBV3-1,TGTGCCAGCAGCCCCCCTGGGCGGGCCCTAACCTACAATGAGCAGTTCTTC,CASSPPGRALTYNEQFF
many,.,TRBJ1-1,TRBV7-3,TGTGCCAGCAGCGTAGACAGAAACACTGAAGCTTTCTTT,CASSVDRNTEAFF
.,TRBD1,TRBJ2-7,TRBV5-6,TGTGCCAGCAGCACCCGGGACAGCCTCTACGAGCAGTACTTC,CASSTRDSLYEQYF
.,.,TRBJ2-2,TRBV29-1,TGCAGCGTGGGGGAAGGGGTGAACACCGGGGAGCTGTTTTTT,CSVGEGVNTGELFF
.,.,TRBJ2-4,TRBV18,TGTGCCAGCTCACCAGCGGATTCCATTCAGTACTTC,CASSPADSIQYF
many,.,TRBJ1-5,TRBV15,TGTGCCACCAGCAGAGATAAGGGAAGCAATCAGCCCCAGCATTTT,CATSRDKGSNQPQHF
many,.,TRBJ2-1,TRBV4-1,TGCGCCAGCAGCCAAACACGAGCTGCCCGATTCCCCTACAATGAGCAGTTCTTC,CASSQTRAARFPYNEQFF
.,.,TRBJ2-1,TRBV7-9,TGTGCCAGCAGCTTAGGGCAGTGGGGGCCCAATGAGCAGTTCTTC,CASSLGQWGPNEQFF
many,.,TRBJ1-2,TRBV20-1,TGCAGTGCCTCAGACCCAACCCTCCGGAATGGCTACACCTTC,CSASDPTLRNGYTF
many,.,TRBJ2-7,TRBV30,TGTGCCTCTTCCCCCGGGGTTAACTACGAGCAGTACTTC,CASSPGVNYEQYF
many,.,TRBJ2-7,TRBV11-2,TGTGCCAGCAGCTTAGCTGTGTTCAGCTACGAGCAGTACTTC,CASSLAVFSYEQYF
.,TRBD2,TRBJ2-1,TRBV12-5,TGTGCTAGTGGTTTGGTGCTTCTAGCGGGGAATGAGCAGTTCTTC,CASGLVLLAGNEQFF
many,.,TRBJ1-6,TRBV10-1,TGCGCCATCAGGGACCGGGCGCCCCTCCACTTT,CAIRDRAPLHF
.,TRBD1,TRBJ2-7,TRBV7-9,TGCGGGGGACAGGGCCACGAGCAGTACTTC,CGGQGHEQYF
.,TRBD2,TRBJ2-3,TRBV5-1,TGCGCCAGCAGCTCTCCTAGCGGCGGCACTGCGCAGTATTTT,CASSSPSGGTAQYF
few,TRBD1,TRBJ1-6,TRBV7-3,TGTGCCAGCAGCTTAGGACAGGCAACCAATTCACCCCTCCACTTT,CASSLGQATNSPLHF
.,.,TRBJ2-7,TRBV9,TGTGCCAGCAGCATTAACACCGGGGTCTCCTACGAGCAGTACTTC,CASSINTGVSYEQYF
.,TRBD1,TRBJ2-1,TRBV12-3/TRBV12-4,TGTGCCAGCAGCCCGACAGGGCCCCGGGATGAGCAGTTCTTC,CASSPTGPRDEQFF
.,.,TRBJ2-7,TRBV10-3,TGTGCCATCCATGAGGGGTTGACCTACGAGCAGTACTTC,CAIHEGLTYEQYF
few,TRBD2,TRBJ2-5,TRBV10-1,TGCGCCAGCAGTGAGCAGGTTGGAGCGGGGGGGCCAGAGACCCAGTACTTC,CASSEQVGAGGPETQYF
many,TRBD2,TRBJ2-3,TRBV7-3,TGTGCCAGCAGCTTGCCACTAGCGGGGGAGACAGATACGCAGTATTTT,CASSLPLAGETDTQYF
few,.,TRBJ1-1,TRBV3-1,TGTGCCAGCAGCCCGTTCAGGACGGGGGCAGCTGAAGCTTTCTTT,CASSPFRTGAAEAFF
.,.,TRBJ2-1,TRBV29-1,TGCAGCGTCCCCAACCGTCGGGGTTCCTACAATGAGCAGTTCTTC,CSVPNRRGSYNEQFF
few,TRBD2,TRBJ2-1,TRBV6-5,TGTGCCAGCAGACCGACTAGCGGGGGGCCCTTCTCCTACAATGAGCAGTTCTTC,CASRPTSGGPFSYNEQFF
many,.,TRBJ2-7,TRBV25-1,TGTGCCAGCAGCCCGCACTTTACTTACGAGCAGTACTTC,CASSPHFTYEQYF
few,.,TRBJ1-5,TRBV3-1,TGTGCCAGCAGCCAAGATACGACGGTACAGCCCCAGCATTTT,CASSQDTTVQPQHF
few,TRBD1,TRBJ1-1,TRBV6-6,TGTGCCAGCAGTAAATGGGACAGGAACACTGAAGCTTTCTTT,CASSKWDRNTEAFF
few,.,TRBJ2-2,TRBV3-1,TGTGCCAGCAGCCTAAGGGACCTTCGAGGGGAGCTGTTTTTT,CASSLRDLRGELFF
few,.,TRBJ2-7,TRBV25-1,TGTGCCAGCAGAGGCTACTACGAGCAGTACTTC,CASRGYYEQYF
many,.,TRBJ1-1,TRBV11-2,TGTGCCAGCAGCGCAGACAGGAACACTGAAGCTTTCTTT,CASSADRNTEAFF
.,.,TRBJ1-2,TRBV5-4,TGTGCCAGCAGCTTACAGGGCCTCGATGGCTACACCTTC,CASSLQGLDGYTF